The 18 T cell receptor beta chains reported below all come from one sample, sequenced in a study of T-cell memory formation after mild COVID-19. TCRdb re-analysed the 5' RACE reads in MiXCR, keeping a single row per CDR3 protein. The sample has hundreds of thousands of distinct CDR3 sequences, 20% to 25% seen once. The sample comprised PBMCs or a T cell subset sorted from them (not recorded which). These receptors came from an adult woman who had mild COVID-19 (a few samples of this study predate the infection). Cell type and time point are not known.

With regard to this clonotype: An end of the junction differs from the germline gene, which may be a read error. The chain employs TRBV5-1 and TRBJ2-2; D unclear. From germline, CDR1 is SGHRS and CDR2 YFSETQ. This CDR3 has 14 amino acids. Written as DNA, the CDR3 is TGCGCCAGCAGCTTCGTTATGCCCACCAGGGAGCTGTTTTTT. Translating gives CASSFVMPTRELFF.

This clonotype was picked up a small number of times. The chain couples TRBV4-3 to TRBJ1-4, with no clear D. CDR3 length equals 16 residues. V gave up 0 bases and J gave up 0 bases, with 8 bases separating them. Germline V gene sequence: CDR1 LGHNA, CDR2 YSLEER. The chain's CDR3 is CASSQDPGATNEKLFF. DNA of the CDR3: TGCGCCAGCAGCCAAGATCCCGGAGCAACTAATGAAAAACTGTTTTTT.

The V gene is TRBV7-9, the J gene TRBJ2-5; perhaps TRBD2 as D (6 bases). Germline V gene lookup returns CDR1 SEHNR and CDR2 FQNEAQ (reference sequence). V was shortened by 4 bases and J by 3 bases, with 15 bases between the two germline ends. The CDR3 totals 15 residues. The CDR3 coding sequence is TGTGCCAGCAGCTCCCCGACTAGTATGGAAGAGACCCAGTACTTC. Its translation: CASSSPTSMEETQYF.

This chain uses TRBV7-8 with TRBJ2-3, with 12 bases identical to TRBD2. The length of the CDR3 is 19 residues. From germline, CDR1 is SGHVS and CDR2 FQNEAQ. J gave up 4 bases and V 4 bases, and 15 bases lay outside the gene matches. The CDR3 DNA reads TGTGCCAGCAGCTACTGGCAGGGGCAGACTAGCGGGAGATCAGATACGCAGTATTTT. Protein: CASSYWQGQTSGRSDTQYF.

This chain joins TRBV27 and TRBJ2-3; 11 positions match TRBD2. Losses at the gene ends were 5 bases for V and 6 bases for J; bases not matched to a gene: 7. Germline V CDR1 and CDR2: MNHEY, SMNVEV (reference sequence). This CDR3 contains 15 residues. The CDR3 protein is CASSPLAGGHDTQYF. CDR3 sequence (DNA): TGTGCCAGCAGTCCCTTAGCGGGGGGGCACGATACGCAGTATTTT.

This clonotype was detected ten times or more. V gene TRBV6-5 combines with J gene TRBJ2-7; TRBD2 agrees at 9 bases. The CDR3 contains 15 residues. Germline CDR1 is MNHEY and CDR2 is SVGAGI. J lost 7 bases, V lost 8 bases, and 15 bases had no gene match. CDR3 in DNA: TGTGCCAGCGGAATTCTAGCGGGATCTATGCGGGAGCAGTACTTC. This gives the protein CASGILAGSMREQYF.

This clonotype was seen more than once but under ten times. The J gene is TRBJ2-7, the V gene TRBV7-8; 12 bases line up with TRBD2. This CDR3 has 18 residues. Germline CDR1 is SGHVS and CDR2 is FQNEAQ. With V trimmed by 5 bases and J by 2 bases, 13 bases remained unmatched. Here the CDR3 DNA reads TGTGCCAGCAGCGGCCTAGCGGGAGGGTTAACCACAGCCTACGAGCAGTACTTC. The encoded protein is CASSGLAGGLTTAYEQYF.

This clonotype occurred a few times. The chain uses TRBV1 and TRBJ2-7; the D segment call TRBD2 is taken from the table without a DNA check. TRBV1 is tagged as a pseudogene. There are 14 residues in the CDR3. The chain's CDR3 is CSVPQGPSSYEQYF. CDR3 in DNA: TGCAGCGTCCCCCAAGGGCCCAGCTCCTACGAGCAGTACTTC.

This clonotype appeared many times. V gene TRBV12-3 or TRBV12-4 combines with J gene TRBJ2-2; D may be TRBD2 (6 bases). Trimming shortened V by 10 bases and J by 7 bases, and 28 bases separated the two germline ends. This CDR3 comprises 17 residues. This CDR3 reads CAIQSKGVRGFRGELFF. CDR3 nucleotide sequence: TGTGCCATCCAATCCAAGGGAGTCCGGGGGTTCCGCGGGGAGCTGTTTTTT.

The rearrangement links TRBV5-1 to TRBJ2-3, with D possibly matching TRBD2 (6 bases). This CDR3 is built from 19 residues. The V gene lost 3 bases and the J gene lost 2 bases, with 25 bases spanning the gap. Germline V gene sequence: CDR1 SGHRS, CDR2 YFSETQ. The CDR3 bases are TGCGCCAGCAGCTCGGACTACTTACGACCACTTACATCCACAGATACGCAGTATTTT. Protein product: CASSSDYLRPLTSTDTQYF.

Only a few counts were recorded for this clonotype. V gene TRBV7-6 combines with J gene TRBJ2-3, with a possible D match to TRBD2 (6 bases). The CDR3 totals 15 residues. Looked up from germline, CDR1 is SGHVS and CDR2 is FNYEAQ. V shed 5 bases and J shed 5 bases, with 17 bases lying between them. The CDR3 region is CASSPPAGTGDTQYF. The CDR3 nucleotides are TGTGCCAGCAGCCCCCCCGCCGGGACTGGAGATACGCAGTATTTT.

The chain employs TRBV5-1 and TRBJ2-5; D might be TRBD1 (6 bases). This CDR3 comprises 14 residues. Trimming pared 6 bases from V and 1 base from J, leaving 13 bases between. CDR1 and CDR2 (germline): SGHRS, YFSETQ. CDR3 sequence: CASNSRGPQETQYF. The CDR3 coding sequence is TGCGCCAGCAATTCCAGGGGTCCCCAAGAGACCCAGTACTTC. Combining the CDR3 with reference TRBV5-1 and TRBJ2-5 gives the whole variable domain KAGVTQTPRYLIKTRGQQVTLSCSPISGHRSVSWYQQTPGQGLQFLFEYFSETQRNKGNFPGRFSGRQFSNSRSEMNVSTLELGDSALYLCASNSRGPQETQYFGPGTRLLVL.

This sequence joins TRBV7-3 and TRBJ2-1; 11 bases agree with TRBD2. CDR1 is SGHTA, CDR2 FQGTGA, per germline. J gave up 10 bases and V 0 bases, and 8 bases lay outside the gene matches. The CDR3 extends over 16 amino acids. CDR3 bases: TGTGCCAGCAGCTTAACTATTACTAGCGGGAGTTACGAGCAGTTCTTC. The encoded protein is CASSLTITSGSYEQFF.

CDR3 DNA: TGTGCCAGCAGGCTAGCGGGAGTAAGTTCAGATACGCAGTATTTT. Translating it yields CASRLAGVSSDTQYF. This sequence joins TRBV2 and TRBJ2-3, with TRBD2 matching 10 bases. V gave up 6 bases and J gave up 4 bases; unmatched junction bases: 7. This CDR3 is built from 15 residues. The germline V gene encodes CDR1 SNHLY and CDR2 FYNNEI.

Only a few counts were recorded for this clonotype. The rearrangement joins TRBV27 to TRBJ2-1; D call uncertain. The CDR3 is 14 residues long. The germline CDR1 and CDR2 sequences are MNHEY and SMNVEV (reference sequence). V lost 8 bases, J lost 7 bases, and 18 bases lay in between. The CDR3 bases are TGTGCCAGCGGATTTACCCCCTTCGTTAATGAGCAGTTCTTC. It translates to CASGFTPFVNEQFF.

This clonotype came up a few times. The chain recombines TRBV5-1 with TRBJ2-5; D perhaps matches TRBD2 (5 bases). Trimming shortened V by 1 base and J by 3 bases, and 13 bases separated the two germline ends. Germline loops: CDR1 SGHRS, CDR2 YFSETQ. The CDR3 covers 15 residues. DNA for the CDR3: TGCGCCAGCAGCTTGACCCCGGGATCAGAAGAGACCCAGTACTTC. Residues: CASSLTPGSEETQYF. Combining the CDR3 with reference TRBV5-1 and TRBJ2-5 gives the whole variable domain KAGVTQTPRYLIKTRGQQVTLSCSPISGHRSVSWYQQTPGQGLQFLFEYFSETQRNKGNFPGRFSGRQFSNSRSEMNVSTLELGDSALYLCASSLTPGSEETQYFGPGTRLLVL.

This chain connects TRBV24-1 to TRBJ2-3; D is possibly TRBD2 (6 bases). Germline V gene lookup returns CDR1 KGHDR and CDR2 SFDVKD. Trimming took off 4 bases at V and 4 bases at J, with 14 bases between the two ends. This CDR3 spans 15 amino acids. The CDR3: CATSERGLGADTQYF. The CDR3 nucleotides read TGTGCCACCAGTGAGAGGGGACTGGGGGCAGATACGCAGTATTTT.

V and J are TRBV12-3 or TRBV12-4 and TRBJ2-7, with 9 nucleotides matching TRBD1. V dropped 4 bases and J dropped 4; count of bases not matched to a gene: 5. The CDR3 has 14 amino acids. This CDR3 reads CASSSSGQGYEQYF. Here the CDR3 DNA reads TGTGCCAGCAGTTCCTCGGGACAGGGTTACGAGCAGTACTTC.